Following are 32 T cell receptor beta chains from one sample sequenced in a study of T-cell reconstitution after alpha-beta-depleted transplantation in children (dated by TCRdb to between 2015 and 2016). To prepare the library, PCR was applied. The reads were generated on an Illumina HiSeq 2500. TCR libraries were prepared with molecular barcoding, using unique molecular identifiers to normalize TCRbeta repertoire quantification. TCRdb took the public reads, trimmed them with fastp at Q25, ran MiXCR for clone calling and kept in-frame beta chains. CDR3 protein duplicates are merged, each entry listing the most common genes and DNA. The sample table records fewer than 550,000 distinct CDR3 sequences; roughly a tenth of these occur just once. Together, the top ten hold 2% of the sample. The intended sense of this specimen's treatment or condition label: allogeneic hematopoietic cell transplantation with graft depleted of TCRalphabeta T cells and CD19 B cells.

Here the sequenced sample was PBMCs, taken before TCRalphabeta/CD19-depleted stem cell transplant. Receptors originate from a child aged 2-15 years with inherited bone marrow failure, due to receive a stem cell transplant.

This clonotype was observed many times. The V and J genes are TRBV27 and TRBJ2-1, with 11 positions matching TRBD2. Per germline, CDR1 MNHEY and CDR2 SMNVEV (reference sequence). The V and J ends lost 2 bases and 6 bases, in that order; junction bases with no gene match: 15. The CDR3 runs to 19 residues. DNA for the CDR3: TGTGCCAGCAGTTTAAGGACCTCCCATACTAGCGGGAGTGCCAATGAGCAGTTCTTC. Its translation: CASSLRTSHTSGSANEQFF.

There are many counts of this clonotype. J is TRBJ2-7 and V is TRBV7-9, with 12 bases identical to TRBD2. This CDR3 contains 16 residues. CDR1 is SEHNR, CDR2 FQNEAQ, per germline (reference sequence). The J segment lost 4 bases and the V segment lost 5 bases, leaving 9 bases of the junction unmatched. DNA of the CDR3: TGTGCCAGCAGCATACCGACTAGCGGGAGTATATACGAGCAGTACTTC. It codes for CASSIPTSGSIYEQYF.

In its sample, this clonotype was seen many times. This chain joins TRBV7-9 and TRBJ2-1; D possibly matches TRBD1 or TRBD2 (5 bases each). This CDR3 has 11 residues. The V end was cut by 5 bases, the J end by 15 bases, with 14 bases between. Germline V gene data show CDR1 as SEHNR and CDR2 as FQNEAQ (reference sequence). The CDR3 region is CASSGRDRRFF. CDR3 DNA sequence: TGTGCCAGCAGCGGCCGGGACCGGCGGTTCTTC.

The chain couples TRBV5-1 to TRBJ2-1; a possible D gene is TRBD1 (7 bases). This CDR3 has 14 amino acids. The V end was cut by 2 bases, the J end by 12 bases, with 18 bases between. Germline V lookup: CDR1 SGHRS, CDR2 YFSETQ. The CDR3 DNA reads as TGCGCCAGCAGCTTCGTCCCTGGGACAGCGGGGCAGTTCTTC. Translating it yields CASSFVPGTAGQFF.

This clonotype was detected only a few times. This chain joins TRBV19 and TRBJ2-7; possibly TRBD1 for D (6 bases). Looked up from germline, CDR1 is LNHDA and CDR2 is SQIVND (reference sequence). This CDR3 is 14 amino acids long. The germline V and J ends were trimmed by 6 bases and 3 bases, with 15 bases remaining between them. CDR3 sequence reads: CASSSDRFNYEQYF. CDR3 bases: TGTGCCAGTAGCAGTGACAGGTTCAACTACGAGCAGTACTTC.

This clonotype has at least ten counts. The V and J genes are TRBV4-3 and TRBJ2-7; 8 bases fit TRBD2. The CDR3 is 18 amino acids. Germline V gene lookup returns CDR1 LGHNA and CDR2 YSLEER. The V and J ends lost 2 bases and 2 bases, in that order; junction bases with no gene match: 14. In nucleotides, the CDR3 is TGCGCCAGCAGCCAACCCCCGGCGGCCAGCGGGAGTACCTACGAGCAGTACTTC. Translating gives CASSQPPAASGSTYEQYF.

This clonotype was picked up many times. The chain couples TRBV6-6 to TRBJ2-1, with D possibly TRBD1 on 5 matching bases. The germline gives CDR1 MNHNY, CDR2 SVGAGI (reference sequence). Trimming cost V 11 bases and J 4 bases, with 15 bases left between them. The CDR3 length is 13 residues. CDR3 nucleotides: TGTGCCTCTCGGTCAGGGCCATACAATGAGCAGTTCTTC. As protein: CASRSGPYNEQFF.

This clonotype was counted at least ten times. This chain uses TRBV7-2 with TRBJ2-4; the D is unclear. V shed 8 bases and J shed 8 bases, with 13 bases lying between them. The germline V gene has CDR1 SGHTA and CDR2 FQGNSA. This CDR3 is built from 12 residues. The CDR3 sequence is CASRHGRDIQYF. The DNA of the CDR3 is TGTGCCAGCCGCCACGGCCGGGACATTCAGTACTTC. The variable domain in full, with the rest retrieved from reference TRBV7-2 and TRBJ2-4, is GAGVSQSPSNKVTEKGKDVELRCDPISGHTALYWYRQSLGQGLEFLIYFQGNSAPDKSGLPSDRFSAERTGGSVSTLTIQRTQQEDSAVYLCASRHGRDIQYFGAGTRLSVL.

This clonotype has only a few counts. The chain couples TRBV6-1 to TRBJ2-1, with 8 bases fitting TRBD2. Germline assignment: CDR1 MNHNS and CDR2 SASEGT. The CDR3 spans 16 residues. With V trimmed by 4 bases and J by 4 bases, 9 bases remained unmatched. CDR3 sequence (DNA): TGTGCCAGCAGTGTCGACGGACTAGCAGATTACAATGAGCAGTTCTTC. As protein: CASSVDGLADYNEQFF.

This clonotype was observed a few times. This sequence joins TRBV12-3 or TRBV12-4 and TRBJ2-1; 8 nucleotides align to TRBD2. The CDR3 length is 15 residues. The junction had 12 bases not matched to a gene; V was cut back by 5 bases and J by 9 bases. The CDR3 reads CASSRESGRKGEQFF. DNA of the CDR3: TGTGCCAGCAGTCGGGAAAGCGGGAGAAAAGGTGAGCAGTTCTTC.

The chain uses TRBV5-6 and TRBJ2-7; 12 bases line up with TRBD2. V was pared by 0 bases and J by 2 bases, with 3 bases of the junction left unmatched. This CDR3 contains 16 residues. Germline V gene lookup returns CDR1 SGHDT and CDR2 YYEEEE. The CDR3 DNA reads as TGTGCCAGCAGCTTGGCACGGACTAGCGGGGCCTACGAGCAGTACTTC. It specifies CASSLARTSGAYEQYF.

There are a few counts of this clonotype. At one end the junction does not follow the germline gene, possibly because of a read error. V is TRBV7-2 and J is TRBJ2-1; weak D call: TRBD1 (5 bases). Germline values: CDR1 SGHTA, CDR2 FQGNSA. The CDR3 totals 16 residues. The CDR3 is CASSLSTAESYNDQFF. CDR3 nucleotide sequence: TGTGCCAGCAGCTTATCGACAGCCGAGAGCTACAATGACCAGTTCTTC.

This clonotype was detected many times. The chain has TRBV7-8 and TRBJ2-5; D perhaps matches TRBD2 (5 bases). Germline CDR1 SGHVS, CDR2 FQNEAQ. Trimming stripped 7 bases from V and 1 base from J, with 22 bases between. The CDR3 extends over 17 amino acids. The CDR3 DNA reads as TGTGCCAGCACCTCGTGGGGTCGGCTAGCCGCCCAAGAGACCCAGTACTTC. Encoded protein: CASTSWGRLAAQETQYF.

This clonotype was detected ten times or more. The chain couples TRBV9 to TRBJ2-1, with 7 positions matching TRBD2. The J segment lost 3 bases and the V segment lost 5 bases, leaving 8 bases of the junction unmatched. This CDR3 is built from 15 residues. Germline CDR1 is SGDLS and CDR2 is YYNGEE. The CDR3 sequence is CASSGLADNYNEQFF. CDR3 coding DNA: TGTGCCAGCAGTGGGCTAGCGGACAACTACAATGAGCAGTTCTTC.

The sample holds a few counts of this clonotype. The genes are TRBV4-3 and TRBJ2-7, with 8 bases aligning to TRBD2. The trim removed 0 bases at V and 1 base at J, leaving 2 bases unmatched. The germline V gene has CDR1 LGHNA and CDR2 YSLEER. The CDR3 covers 15 residues. The CDR3 region is CASSQEGGRSYEQYF. The CDR3 nucleotides read TGCGCCAGCAGCCAAGAGGGCGGGAGGTCCTACGAGCAGTACTTC.

This clonotype was counted ten times or more. The V call is TRBV12-3 or TRBV12-4, the J call TRBJ2-6, with D possibly being TRBD1 (6 bases). This CDR3 has 18 amino acids. The germline V and J ends were trimmed by 5 bases and 2 bases, with 19 bases remaining between them. CDR3 protein: CASSPGTRVLAGANVLTF. The CDR3 DNA reads as TGTGCCAGCAGTCCCGGGACAAGGGTGTTGGCTGGGGCCAACGTCCTGACTTTC.

Only a few counts were recorded for this clonotype. The chain carries TRBV4-3 and TRBJ2-7, with 7 bases matching TRBD2. The V gene end was trimmed by 2 bases and the J gene end by 2 bases; junction bases not matched to a gene: 18. Germline assignment: CDR1 LGHNA and CDR2 YSLEER. The CDR3 consists of 19 residues. CDR3 DNA sequence: TGCGCCAGCAGCCAAAAGGGTCATCGGGCGGGAGCCCGACCCTACGAGCAGTACTTC. Encoded protein: CASSQKGHRAGARPYEQYF.

This rearrangement joins TRBV2 to TRBJ1-4; D gene uncertain. The CDR3 spans 13 residues. Deletions cut 9 bases from V and 4 bases from J, with 12 bases between. The germline gives CDR1 SNHLY, CDR2 FYNNEI. CDR3 sequence (DNA): TGTGCCAGTATGGGAGGATATAATGAAAAACTGTTTTTT. This sequence encodes CASMGGYNEKLFF.

In the case of this clonotype: A much larger clone is a single base away; this may be a read error. The chain is built from TRBV7-9 and TRBJ2-1; perhaps TRBD2 as D (5 bases). With 3 bases removed from V and 4 bases from J, the gap between germline ends came to 16 bases. This CDR3 is 16 amino acids long. CDR1 and CDR2 from the germline V gene are SEHNR and FQNEAQ (reference sequence). CDR3 residues: CASSFASGSLYNEQFF. DNA for the CDR3: TGTGCCAGCAGCTTCGCGAGCGGTTCTCTATACAATGAGCAGTTCTTC. The full variable domain, completed using reference TRBV7-9 and TRBJ2-1, is DTGVSQNPRHKITKRGQNVTFRCDPISEHNRLYWYRQTLGQGPEFLTYFQNEAQLEKSRLLSDRFSAERPKGSFSTLEIQRTEQGDSAMYLCASSFASGSLYNEQFFGPGTRLTVL.

This clonotype was picked up a small number of times. The V gene is TRBV7-2, the J gene TRBJ2-5; 9 positions agree with TRBD2. Germline CDR1 SGHTA, CDR2 FQGNSA. With V trimmed by 4 bases and J by 1 base, 4 bases remained unmatched. The CDR3 is made up of 15 amino acids. CDR3 in amino acids: CASSYAGGGQETQYF. As DNA, the CDR3 is TGTGCCAGCAGCTACGCGGGAGGGGGCCAAGAGACCCAGTACTTC.

Notes on this clonotype: A much larger clone sits a single nucleotide away, making a read error possible. The chain uses TRBV9 and TRBJ2-1; 7 bases fit TRBD2. V lost 4 bases, J lost 8 bases, and 6 bases stayed unmatched. Per the germline V gene, CDR1 is SGDLS and CDR2 is YYNGEE. The length of the CDR3 is 13 residues. The CDR3 nucleotides are TGTGCCAGCAGCATGGGGACTATCTATGAGCAGTTCTTC. It specifies CASSMGTIYEQFF.

The V and J genes are TRBV27 and TRBJ2-2, with 9 bases lining up with TRBD2. This CDR3 is built from 17 residues. Germline CDR1 and CDR2: MNHEY and SMNVEV (reference sequence). The V segment lost 7 bases and the J segment 0 bases; nucleotides outside the gene matches: 9. The CDR3 DNA reads TGTGCCAGCATTTTGACTAGCGGTGGGGCGAACACCGGGGAGCTGTTTTTT. Its translation: CASILTSGGANTGELFF.

This clonotype was found many times. The DNA for the CDR3 is TGTGCCAGCAGCGCGGCGGGGTCACGCCAAGAGACCCAGTACTTC. Translated, it gives CASSAAGSRQETQYF. The V and J genes are TRBV9 and TRBJ2-5; D is possibly TRBD2 (6 bases). The V gene's germline CDR1 is SGDLS and CDR2 YYNGEE. CDR3 length: 15 amino acids. V was trimmed by 3 bases and J by 1 base, leaving 13 bases between them.

With respect to this clonotype: This may arise from a read error, as a much more abundant clone is one base away. V gene TRBV27 combines with J gene TRBJ2-7; D possibly uses TRBD1 or TRBD2 (6 bases each). There are 13 residues in the CDR3. Germline loops: CDR1 MNHEY, CDR2 SMNVEV (reference sequence). Here the CDR3 reads CASSFGGPFEHYF. The CDR3 DNA reads as TGTGCCAGCAGTTTTGGGGGGCCCTTCGAGCACTACTTC.

The sample holds many counts of this clonotype. The chain employs TRBV20-1 and TRBJ2-5; D unclear. The CDR3 loop spans 12 amino acids. Trimming took off 3 bases at V and 5 bases at J, with 10 bases between the two ends. Germline V gives CDR1 DFQATT, CDR2 SNEGSKA (reference sequence). The CDR3 sequence: CSARLFGETQYF. The CDR3 DNA is TGCAGTGCTAGGTTATTCGGGGAGACCCAGTACTTC.

Many counts were recorded for this clonotype. The V gene is TRBV4-2, the J gene TRBJ1-6, with TRBD1 matching 7 bases. The V segment lost 3 bases and the J segment 5 bases; nucleotides outside the gene matches: 10. The germline CDR1 and CDR2 sequences are LGHNA and YNFKEQ. CDR3 length equals 17 residues. The CDR3 nucleotides are TGTGCCAGCAGCCAGGTGGCAGGGGGAATGAATAATTCACCCCTCCACTTT. Encoded protein: CASSQVAGGMNNSPLHF.

This clonotype was seen at least ten times. CDR3 residues: CASSARGTSVYNEQFF. CDR3 nucleotides: TGCGCCAGCAGCGCCCGGGGGACTAGCGTCTACAATGAGCAGTTCTTC. The chain uses TRBV5-1 and TRBJ2-1, with 10 bases aligning to TRBD2. The CDR3 spans 16 residues. Germline V gene lookup returns CDR1 SGHRS and CDR2 YFSETQ. With 4 bases clipped from V and 3 bases from J, the junction kept 7 bases outside the gene matches.

This clonotype was observed many times. This chain connects TRBV3-1 to TRBJ2-5; no clear D gene. V was cut by 0 bases and J by 5 bases, with 16 bases left in between. Germline CDR1 and CDR2: LGHDT and YNNKEL (reference sequence). The CDR3 length is 16 residues. The CDR3 DNA reads TGTGCCAGCAGCCAAGATCAGGCTGCAAGTGTGGAGACCCAGTACTTC. Its protein is CASSQDQAASVETQYF.

This clonotype has a count of ten or more. The J gene is TRBJ2-1, the V gene TRBV7-9, with 9 bases lining up with TRBD2. Germline V gives CDR1 SEHNR, CDR2 FQNEAQ (reference sequence). J lost 2 bases, V lost 3 bases, and 8 bases had no gene match. There are 17 residues in the CDR3. DNA of the CDR3: TGTGCCAGCAGCTTGCTTAGCGGGAGAGATCCCTACAATGAGCAGTTCTTC. This encodes CASSLLSGRDPYNEQFF.

This clonotype was seen at least ten times. V gene TRBV6-2 or TRBV6-3 combines with J gene TRBJ2-7, with D perhaps given as TRBD1 or TRBD2 (5 bases each). The CDR3 length is 12 residues. Deletions cut 6 bases from V and 3 bases from J, with 9 bases between. The germline CDR1 and CDR2 sequences are MNHEY and SVGEGT. The CDR3 DNA reads as TGTGCCAGCAGCCGGGACGTCTACGAGCAGTACTTC. This gives the protein CASSRDVYEQYF.

In this sample, this clonotype turned up many times. The chain is built from TRBV7-9 and TRBJ2-1; no definite D call. The V end lost 1 base, the J end lost 0 bases, and 7 bases lay between the germline ends. Germline V gives CDR1 SEHNR, CDR2 FQNEAQ (reference sequence). The CDR3 sequence is 15 residues long. In DNA, the CDR3 is TGTGCCAGCAGCTTAGGTAGGGTCTCCTACAATGAGCAGTTCTTC. This translates into CASSLGRVSYNEQFF.

The V gene is TRBV25-1, the J gene TRBJ2-7, with D uncertain. The length of the CDR3 is 12 residues. Trimming shortened V by 4 bases and J by 2 bases, and 6 bases separated the two germline ends. Germline-derived CDR1 and CDR2 are MGHDK and SYGVNS. For the CDR3, the DNA is TGTGCCAGCAGTGTGACCCCCTACGAGCAGTACTTC. Encoded protein: CASSVTPYEQYF.